In its sample, the clone carrying this T cell receptor (beta chain) was seen many times. The antigen remains undetermined. Researchers amplified the TCR beta CDR3 regions from RNA transcripts. An initial round of RT-PCR targeting the TCR CDR3 relied on the HTBI primer set. TCRdb ran MiXCR on the multiplex PCR reads and lists one entry per CDR3 protein. Of roughly 710,000 distinct CDR3 sequences detected, 35% appear once; the ten largest clones hold around 30%. This sample was included in a study of T cells in Graves' hyperthyroidism and ophthalmopathy. Study as a whole: Peripheral blood specimens were obtained at initial diagnosis, prior to any treatment. Findings and caveats of the study: Blood also carried most thyroid clonotypes expanded above 0.001.

No progression to ophthalmopathy during 18 months of follow-up defined stable disease. Germline CDR1 is SEHNR and CDR2 is FQNEAQ (reference sequence). CDR3 length: 13 residues. Trimming removed 6 bases from V and 2 bases from J, with 10 bases in between. The sequence came from a middle-aged woman with Graves' hyperthyroidism. V is TRBV7-9 and J is TRBJ1-1, with D uncertain. Input material: blood. CDR3 coding DNA: TGTGCCAGCAGGCCGTCCCATAACACTGAAGCTTTCTTT. It specifies CASRPSHNTEAFF.